This TCR beta chain was captured in a study of cytomegalovirus exposure and HLA in healthy donors. This clone was found once. Its target is not known. Per germline, CDR1 SQVTM and CDR2 ANQGSEA. The CDR3 runs to 13 residues. V dropped 8 bases and J dropped 5; count of bases not matched to a gene: 10. General study findings and limits: The authors listed 150 to 200 TCR beta chains as cytomegalovirus-associated. The study found most TCR sequences rare, yet found some public TCRs in many donors.

Some clones are missing from TCRdb's copy, which holds only in-frame ones; the method was immunoSEQ multiplex PCR. The table lists about 190,000 clones, 84% of them singletons. Sequencing was done on a sample of PBMCs. The rearrangement uses TRBV29-1 and TRBJ1-1; 8 bases agree with TRBD1. This TCR derives from a man aged 18 to 29 in good health and CMV-seropositive. CDR3 in DNA: TGCAGCTCGACTACAGGGGGAAAAACTGAAGCTTTCTTT. Residues: CSSTTGGKTEAFF.